This entry lists 5 T cell receptor delta chains sequenced from one sample in a study of gamma-delta T cells after stem cell transplantation. TCRdb repeated clone calling on the RT-PCR reads with CATT. Among under 8,500 delta-chain clones listed, around 25% were seen once. The sequencing sample was made of gamma-delta T cells. The receptors originated from a human donor. It is not recorded whose cells these are; they may come from a transplant donor.

By sample share, this clone is medium-sized (0.01 to 0.1%). The sample contains more than one DNA sequence encoding this CDR3. The rearrangement links TRDV2 to TRDJ3; a possible D gene is TRDD3 (5 bases). Germline V gene sequence: CDR1 GEAIGNYY, CDR2 EKD. This CDR3 contains 22 residues. V lost 0 bases and J 0 bases, leaving 23 bases between the germline ends. The CDR3: CACDTVSPHTRGLSWDTRQMFF. The DNA of the CDR3 is TGTGCCTGTGACACCGTATCTCCGCATACTCGGGGACTCTCCTGGGACACCCGACAGATGTTTTTC.

This sequence joins TRDV2 and TRDJ1, with 7 bases that match TRDD3. The germline V gene has CDR1 GEAIGNYY and CDR2 EKD. With 1 base clipped from V and 2 bases from J, the junction kept 12 bases outside the gene matches. This CDR3 comprises 17 residues. The CDR3 coding sequence is TGTGCCTGTGACACGTTATCGGTGGGATACATAACCGATAAACTCATCTTT. It yields the protein CACDTLSVGYITDKLIF.

This clone has a handful of counts. This chain links TRDV1 with TRDJ1; 12 nucleotides align to TRDD3. This CDR3 has 24 amino acids. CDR1 is TSWWSYY and CDR2 is QGS in the germline V gene. V lost 4 bases and J lost 0; bases outside the gene matches: 27. CDR3 sequence reads: CALGAPDSYFLILGDTLYTDKLIF. The CDR3 nucleotides read TGTGCTCTTGGGGCCCCGGACTCCTACTTCCTGATACTGGGGGATACCCTGTACACCGATAAACTCATCTTT.

This clone is medium-sized in the sample. A far bigger clonotype differs at one base, so this is likely a read error. This sample also contains other DNA sequences that code for the same CDR3. V gene TRDV2 combines with J gene TRDJ2; 7 positions agree with TRDD3. From germline, CDR1 is GEAIGNYY and CDR2 EKD. This CDR3 spans 15 amino acids. CDR3 sequence reads: CACDTVGIHTAQLFF. For the CDR3, the DNA is TGTGCCTGTGACACCGTCGGGATACACACAGCGCAACTCTTCTTT.

In this sample, this clone is medium-sized (0.01 to 0.1%). The gene calls are TRDV2 and TRDJ1, with 7 bases fitting TRDD3. After removal of 1 base from V and 1 base from J, the junction contained 11 bases not matched to a gene. The CDR3 runs to 17 residues. The germline V gene encodes CDR1 GEAIGNYY and CDR2 EKD. The CDR3 sequence: CACDTLYGGLLTDKLIF. CDR3 nucleotide sequence: TGTGCCTGTGACACGCTTTACGGGGGATTGCTCACCGATAAACTCATCTTT.